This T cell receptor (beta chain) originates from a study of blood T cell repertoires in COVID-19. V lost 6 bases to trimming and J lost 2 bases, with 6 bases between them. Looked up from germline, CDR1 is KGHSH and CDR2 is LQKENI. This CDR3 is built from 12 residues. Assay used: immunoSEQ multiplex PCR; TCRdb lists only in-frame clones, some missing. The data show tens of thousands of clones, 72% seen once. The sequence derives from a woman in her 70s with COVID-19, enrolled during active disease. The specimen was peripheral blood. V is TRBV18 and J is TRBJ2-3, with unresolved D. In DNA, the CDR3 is TGTGCCAGCTCTCTCTACACAGATACGCAGTATTTT. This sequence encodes CASSLYTDTQYF. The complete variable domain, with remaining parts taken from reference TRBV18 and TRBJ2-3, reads NAGVMQNPRHLVRRRGQEARLRCSPMKGHSHVYWYRQLPEEGLKFMVYLQKENIIDESGMPKERFSAEFPKEGPSILRIQQVVRGDSAAYFCASSLYTDTQYFGPGTRLTVL.